What follows are 26 T cell receptor beta chains derived from one specimen sequenced in a study of T cells in Graves' hyperthyroidism and ophthalmopathy. Authors of the study amplified TCR beta CDR3 regions from RNA transcripts. In the first-round RT-PCR of the TCR CDR3, the HTBI primer set was used. TCRdb reprocessed the multiplex PCR reads with MiXCR, giving one entry per CDR3 protein. Found here are 660,000 or so distinct CDR3 sequences, around 21% of them singletons; the top ten hold 34%. Input material: blood. Receptors originate from a man aged 25-40 years with Graves' ophthalmopathy.

The chain links TRBV20-1 to TRBJ2-3; TRBD2 agrees at 15 bases. The CDR3 is 18 amino acids. Germline V gene sequence: CDR1 DFQATT, CDR2 SNEGSKA (reference sequence). Germline trimming cut 1 base from V and 1 base from J; bases unmatched to any gene: 6. The chain's CDR3 is CSARAGLAGGGGTDTQYF. The CDR3 nucleotides are TGCAGTGCTAGAGCGGGACTAGCGGGGGGAGGCGGCACAGATACGCAGTATTTT.

This clonotype was observed a handful of times. V usage is TRBV7-9 and J usage is TRBJ2-1, with D perhaps TRBD2 (6 bases). V was trimmed by 4 bases and J by 6 bases, leaving 16 bases between them. The V gene's germline CDR1 is SEHNR and CDR2 FQNEAQ (reference sequence). The CDR3 runs to 15 residues. CDR3 nucleotide sequence: TGTGCCAGCAGCTCCCCGGGACTGACGGGCAATGAGCAGTTCTTC. Translating it yields CASSSPGLTGNEQFF.

This clonotype was recorded a few times. This chain connects TRBV29-1 to TRBJ2-7; no clear D gene. The CDR3 covers 10 residues. Germline CDR1 and CDR2: SQVTM and ANQGSEA. V lost 7 bases and J lost 5, with 9 bases in between. DNA of the CDR3: TGCAGCGCCCTGAGTGACGAGCAGTACTTC. This encodes CSALSDEQYF.

V usage is TRBV27 and J usage is TRBJ2-7, with 9 bases fitting TRBD1. The CDR3 totals 15 residues. Germline lookup yields CDR1 MNHEY and CDR2 SMNVEV (reference sequence). J gave up 1 base and V 2 bases, and 3 bases lay outside the gene matches. For the CDR3, the DNA is TGTGCCAGCAGTTTAACGACAGGGGGGTCCTACGAGCAGTACTTC. Protein sequence: CASSLTTGGSYEQYF.

The chain combines TRBV12-3 or TRBV12-4 with TRBJ1-2; a possible D gene is TRBD1 (6 bases). V gave up 7 bases and J gave up 13 bases, with 22 bases separating them. This CDR3 is built from 13 residues. As DNA, the CDR3 is TGTGCCAGCAACCAACAGGGTTCTGCGACGACCACCTTC. It translates to CASNQQGSATTTF.

There are a few counts of this clonotype. The chain employs TRBV4-1 and TRBJ2-1; 14 bases line up with TRBD2. From germline, CDR1 is MGHRA and CDR2 YSYEKL. The CDR3 is 16 residues long. V dropped 3 bases and J dropped 8; count of bases not matched to a gene: 6. The CDR3 sequence is CASSHPGLAGVHEQFF. CDR3 nucleotides: TGCGCCAGCAGCCACCCGGGACTAGCGGGAGTTCATGAGCAGTTCTTC.

This clonotype was detected ten times or more. The chain combines TRBV11-2 with TRBJ1-6, with TRBD1 matching 7 bases. Germline V gene sequence: CDR1 SGHAT, CDR2 FQNNGV. CDR3 size: 16 residues. V was clipped by 0 bases and J by 4 bases; unmatched bases: 3. The CDR3: CASSLDGTAYNSPLHF. CDR3 sequence (DNA): TGTGCCAGCAGCTTAGATGGGACAGCGTATAATTCACCCCTCCACTTT.

This clonotype was detected a few times. The chain employs TRBV7-9 and TRBJ2-2, with D maybe TRBD1 (6 bases). Germline V gives CDR1 SEHNR, CDR2 FQNEAQ (reference sequence). The V and J ends lost 8 bases and 1 base respectively, with 20 bases between them. CDR3 length: 17 residues. CDR3 amino acids: CASGSTQGEGNTGELFF. The CDR3 DNA sequence: TGTGCCAGCGGCTCGACACAGGGAGAAGGGAACACCGGGGAGCTGTTTTTT.

V is TRBV19 and J is TRBJ1-1, with no clear D. CDR1 is LNHDA and CDR2 is SQIVND in the germline V gene (reference sequence). Trimming shortened V by 7 bases and J by 9 bases, and 15 bases separated the two germline ends. The CDR3 is made up of 12 amino acids. CDR3 nucleotides: TGTGCCAGTAAAAGGTCGGCAGAAAAAGCTTTCTTT. The encoded protein is CASKRSAEKAFF. The variable domain in full, with the rest retrieved from reference TRBV19 and TRBJ1-1, is DGGITQSPKYLFRKEGQNVTLSCEQNLNHDAMYWYRQDPGQGLRLIYYSQIVNDFQKGDIAEGYSVSREKKESFPLTVTSAQKNPTAFYLCASKRSAEKAFFGQGTRLTVV.

The chain has TRBV3-1 and TRBJ2-1; 14 nucleotides line up with TRBD2. CDR1 and CDR2 from the germline V gene are LGHDT and YNNKEL (reference sequence). The CDR3 is made up of 16 amino acids. J was trimmed by 6 bases and V by 3 bases; bases with no gene match: 4. CDR3 amino acids: CASSQTSGRDFNEQFF. DNA of the CDR3: TGTGCCAGCAGCCAGACTAGCGGGAGGGATTTCAATGAGCAGTTCTTC.

This clonotype has a handful of counts. The rearrangement links TRBV3-1 to TRBJ2-1, with unresolved D. The CDR3 is made up of 13 amino acids. Deletions cut 3 bases from V and 9 bases from J, with 12 bases between. Germline V gene data show CDR1 as LGHDT and CDR2 as YNNKEL (reference sequence). Here the CDR3 DNA reads TGTGCCAGCAGCCAGGGGTGGACGTTTGAGCAGTTCTTC. As protein: CASSQGWTFEQFF.

This clonotype was seen ten or more times. The chain joins TRBV30 to TRBJ1-2, with D uncertain. The germline V gene encodes CDR1 GTSNPN and CDR2 SVGIG (reference sequence). The CDR3 extends over 12 amino acids. V lost 3 bases, J lost 5 bases, and 10 bases lay in between. The CDR3 region has the DNA TGTGCCTGGAGCGCCGGGGTTTATGGCTACACCTTC. Encoded protein: CAWSAGVYGYTF.

This clonotype was seen ten or more times. CDR3 region: CSANPPAGDADTQYF. The CDR3 DNA reads as TGCAGTGCTAACCCACCAGCGGGAGACGCAGATACGCAGTATTTT. The chain employs TRBV20-1 and TRBJ2-3; 8 bases map to TRBD2. With 4 bases clipped from V and 4 bases from J, the junction kept 10 bases outside the gene matches. Germline CDR1 and CDR2: DFQATT and SNEGSKA (reference sequence). The CDR3 length is 15 residues.

This clonotype occurred many times. The CDR3 is CSARAERTPLNQPQHF. The CDR3 DNA reads as TGCAGTGCTAGAGCAGAAAGGACCCCTTTAAATCAGCCCCAGCATTTT. The chain couples TRBV20-1 to TRBJ1-5, with no clear D. Trimming took 1 base from V and 4 from J, leaving 17 bases between them. CDR1 is DFQATT, CDR2 SNEGSKA, per germline (reference sequence). This CDR3 spans 16 amino acids.

This clonotype was observed a handful of times. V is TRBV19 and J is TRBJ1-6, with D unresolved. Between the trimmed V and J ends, which lost 5 bases and 9 bases, there was a span of 8 bases. CDR3 length equals 12 residues. The V gene's germline CDR1 is LNHDA and CDR2 SQIVND (reference sequence). This chain's CDR3 is CASSPRSSPLHF. The CDR3, as DNA: TGTGCCAGTAGTCCCCGGAGTTCACCCCTCCACTTT.

There are many counts of this clonotype. The rearrangement uses TRBV20-1 and TRBJ2-7; tentative D call: TRBD2 (5 bases). The CDR3 extends over 12 amino acids. CDR1 is DFQATT, CDR2 SNEGSKA, per germline (reference sequence). V shed 5 bases and J shed 1 base, with 9 bases lying between them. For the CDR3, the DNA is TGCAGTGCTCTGGACTCTTCCTACGAGCAGTACTTC. This gives the protein CSALDSSYEQYF.

At least ten counts were recorded for this clonotype. V is TRBV11-2 and J is TRBJ2-4; 8 positions agree with TRBD1. The CDR3 has 17 residues. J gave up 0 bases and V 1 base, and 5 bases lay outside the gene matches. Germline V lookup: CDR1 SGHAT, CDR2 FQNNGV. The CDR3 coding sequence is TGTGCCAGCAGCTTAGTTGGACAGGGACGAGCCAAAAACATTCAGTACTTC. This sequence encodes CASSLVGQGRAKNIQYF.

This clonotype was found a few times. The genes are TRBV27 and TRBJ1-1, with a tentative D call TRBD1 (5 bases). Germline CDR1 reads MNHEY; CDR2 reads SMNVEV (reference sequence). The CDR3 has 15 amino acids. Trimming pared 5 bases from V and 0 bases from J, leaving 13 bases between. DNA of the CDR3: TGTGCCAGCAGTCGGGGGAACCAAATGAACACTGAAGCTTTCTTT. This gives the protein CASSRGNQMNTEAFF.

This clonotype was picked up many times. This chain links TRBV28 with TRBJ1-5; D is uncertain. In germline, CDR1 is MDHEN, CDR2 SYDVKM. Trimming removed 6 bases at V and 4 bases at J, with 10 bases between. This CDR3 contains 13 residues. CDR3 sequence (DNA): TGTGCCAGCAGCTTCGACGGGAATCAGCCCCAGCATTTT. As protein: CASSFDGNQPQHF.

The chain is built from TRBV4-2 and TRBJ2-2; 7 bases align to TRBD1. The germline gives CDR1 LGHNA, CDR2 YNFKEQ. The CDR3 is 21 amino acids. J lost 3 bases, V lost 0 bases, and 19 bases had no gene match. The CDR3 DNA sequence: TGTGCCAGCAGCCAAGATTGGGGCTCCGGGACAGCGAGGTTCGACACCGGGGAGCTGTTTTTT. Its protein is CASSQDWGSGTARFDTGELFF.

The chain combines TRBV30 with TRBJ2-5; possibly TRBD1 or TRBD2 for D (7 bases each). The CDR3 sequence is 15 residues long. From germline, CDR1 is GTSNPN and CDR2 SVGIG (reference sequence). CDR3 coding DNA: TGTGTCCTCAAGCGGGGCAGGGGGTCCCAAGAGACCCAGTACTTC. This translates into CVLKRGRGSQETQYF.

This clonotype was seen more than once but under ten times. The CDR3 here is CSARDSPGQGGETQYF. The CDR3 nucleotides are TGCAGTGCTAGAGATTCCCCGGGACAGGGGGGAGAGACCCAGTACTTC. The V gene is TRBV20-1, the J gene TRBJ2-5, with 11 positions matching TRBD1. CDR1 is DFQATT and CDR2 is SNEGSKA in the germline V gene (reference sequence). V was clipped by 0 bases and J by 4 bases; unmatched bases: 7. This CDR3 is built from 16 residues.

This clonotype has at least ten counts. The V call is TRBV3-1, the J call TRBJ2-7; 13 bases align to TRBD2. J lost 7 bases, V lost 1 base, and 1 base had no gene match. The CDR3 is made up of 14 amino acids. Germline-derived CDR1 and CDR2 are LGHDT and YNNKEL (reference sequence). Here the CDR3 DNA reads TGTGCCAGCAGCCAAGGACTAGCGGGAGGTGAGCAGTACTTC. Its translation: CASSQGLAGGEQYF.

The V gene is TRBV2, the J gene TRBJ1-2; 10 bases fit TRBD1. The germline V gene encodes CDR1 SNHLY and CDR2 FYNNEI. J was trimmed by 6 bases and V by 4 bases; bases with no gene match: 2. This CDR3 is built from 13 residues. The CDR3 bases are TGTGCCAGCAGTGGACAGGGGGCGGATGGCTACACCTTC. It yields the protein CASSGQGADGYTF. Using reference TRBV2 and TRBJ1-2 for the parts outside the CDR3, the full variable domain is EPEVTQTPSHQVTQMGQEVILRCVPISNHLYFYWYRQILGQKVEFLVSFYNNEISEKSEIFDDQFSVERPDGSNFTLKIRSTKLEDSAMYFCASSGQGADGYTFGSGTRLTVV.

There are many counts of this clonotype. The chain is built from TRBV28 and TRBJ1-6, with 7 bases aligning to TRBD1. CDR3 length: 14 residues. Trimming took 6 bases from V and 4 from J; bases not matched to a gene: 3. Germline V gene lookup returns CDR1 MDHEN and CDR2 SYDVKM. CDR3 DNA sequence: TGTGCCAGCAGCCCGACAGGGTATAATTCACCCCTCCACTTT. This translates into CASSPTGYNSPLHF.

In DNA, the CDR3 is TGTGCCAGCAGCTTAGGCAAAGTCGAGACCCAGTACTTC. Protein sequence: CASSLGKVETQYF. V and J are TRBV7-3 and TRBJ2-5; D gene ambiguous. Germline lookup yields CDR1 SGHTA and CDR2 FQGTGA. The CDR3 has 13 residues. Trimming stripped 2 bases from V and 5 bases from J, with 9 bases between. The full variable domain, rest sourced from reference TRBV7-3 and TRBJ2-5, is GAGVSQTPSNKVTEKGKYVELRCDPISGHTALYWYRQSLGQGPEFLIYFQGTGAADDSGLPNDRFFAVRPEGSVSTLKIQRTERGDSAVYLCASSLGKVETQYFGPGTRLLVL.